The 13 T cell receptor beta chains in this list originate from one sample, sequenced in a study of cytomegalovirus exposure and HLA in healthy donors. Primers for the PCR totalled 60 Vbeta and 13 Jbeta. Sequencing was performed with immunoSEQ multiplex PCR; in TCRdb, only in-frame clones are kept and a portion is missing. The table includes more than 150,000 clones, around 80% detected once. The sample taken for sequencing was PBMCs. Receptor source: a woman aged 50 to 65 in good health and CMV-seropositive.

The V gene is TRBV19, the J gene TRBJ2-2, with a weak D call TRBD1 (6 bases). The CDR3 length is 14 residues. CDR1 LNHDA and CDR2 SQIVND come from the germline V gene (reference sequence). Trimming cost V 5 bases and J 7 bases, with 14 bases left between them. CDR3 DNA sequence: TGTGCCAGTAGTTGGCAGGGGACGAGCGGGGAGCTGTTTTTT. Protein: CASSWQGTSGELFF.

This clone was counted only a few times. V usage is TRBV4-2 and J usage is TRBJ2-1, with 7 bases lining up with TRBD2. The CDR3 sequence is 15 residues long. Looked up from germline, CDR1 is LGHNA and CDR2 is YNFKEQ. V was clipped by 1 base and J by 9 bases; unmatched bases: 9. The CDR3: CASSQVAAGAGEQFF. The DNA for the CDR3 is TGTGCCAGCAGCCAAGTAGCGGCGGGAGCTGGTGAGCAGTTCTTC.

V is TRBV7-2 and J is TRBJ2-7; no firm D call. V was clipped by 2 bases and J by 1 base, with 6 bases between them. The CDR3 spans 13 residues. Germline loops: CDR1 SGHTA, CDR2 FQGNSA. The CDR3 sequence: CASSLYSSYEQYF. The CDR3, as DNA: TGTGCCAGCAGCTTATACAGTTCCTACGAGCAGTACTTC.

The chain uses TRBV30 and TRBJ1-1; tentatively, D is TRBD1 (5 bases). The CDR3 has 13 residues. Per germline, CDR1 GTSNPN and CDR2 SVGIG (reference sequence). With 3 bases removed from V and 1 base from J, the gap between germline ends came to 9 bases. The CDR3 nucleotides are TGTGCCTGGAGCCGGGACTGGAACACTGAAGCTTTCTTT. This encodes CAWSRDWNTEAFF.

A single count supports this clone. The chain recombines TRBV18 with TRBJ1-1; D gene unclear. Germline CDR1 reads KGHSH; CDR2 reads LQKENI. V was shortened by 3 bases and J by 2 bases, with 16 bases between the two germline ends. CDR3 size: 16 residues. CDR3 sequence: CASSPPSGTANTEAFF. The DNA of the CDR3 is TGTGCCAGCTCACCCCCTTCCGGAACAGCAAACACTGAAGCTTTCTTT.

The V and J genes are TRBV11-2 and TRBJ2-1; TRBD2 aligns across 11 bases. The CDR3 has 15 residues. The J segment lost 8 bases and the V segment lost 4 bases, leaving 7 bases of the junction unmatched. Germline CDR1 is SGHAT and CDR2 is FQNNGV. CDR3 nucleotide sequence: TGTGCCAGCAGCTGGACTAGCGGGCTTGGCCATGAGCAGTTCTTC. It is translated as CASSWTSGLGHEQFF.

The chain couples TRBV28 to TRBJ2-7; D is unclear. V was pared by 3 bases and J by 4 bases, with 7 bases between. CDR3 length: 12 residues. Germline assignment: CDR1 MDHEN and CDR2 SYDVKM. The DNA for the CDR3 is TGTGCCAGCAGTTTTGAGGATTACGAGCAGTACTTC. Protein product: CASSFEDYEQYF. The full variable domain, rest sourced from reference TRBV28 and TRBJ2-7, is DVKVTQSSRYLVKRTGEKVFLECVQDMDHENMFWYRQDPGLGLRLIYFSYDVKMKEKGDIPEGYSVSREKKERFSLILESASTNQTSMYLCASSFEDYEQYFGPGTRLTVT.

The J gene is TRBJ1-2, the V gene TRBV4-2; maybe TRBD1 (5 bases). CDR3 size: 15 residues. Germline values: CDR1 LGHNA, CDR2 YNFKEQ. V lost 4 bases and J lost 8, with 20 bases in between. This chain's CDR3 is CASSPQKGTLEGYTF. CDR3 DNA sequence: TGTGCCAGCAGCCCCCAAAAAGGGACTCTGGAGGGCTACACCTTC.

The CDR3 region is CSVARGPGNYGYTF. The CDR3 coding sequence is TGCAGCGTTGCCAGGGGGCCCGGGAACTATGGCTACACCTTC. The chain couples TRBV29-1 to TRBJ1-2, with 8 bases matching TRBD1. The CDR3 has 14 residues. In germline, CDR1 is SQVTM, CDR2 ANQGSEA. V lost 4 bases to trimming and J lost 2 bases; unmatched junction nucleotides: 6.

The chain joins TRBV5-5 to TRBJ2-1, with D possibly matching TRBD2 (5 bases). The CDR3 is made up of 15 amino acids. Germline lookup yields CDR1 SGHKS and CDR2 YYEKEE (reference sequence). V lost 0 bases, J lost 5 bases, and 12 bases lay in between. CDR3 in DNA: TGTGCCAGCAGCTTGGTTGCCGGGAAGAACAATGAGCAGTTCTTC. Protein sequence: CASSLVAGKNNEQFF.

The V call is TRBV9, the J call TRBJ1-5; D perhaps matches TRBD1 (6 bases). Germline V gene lookup returns CDR1 SGDLS and CDR2 YYNGEE. The CDR3 has 15 residues. Trimming took off 2 bases at V and 2 bases at J, with 11 bases between the two ends. In DNA form, the CDR3 reads TGTGCCAGCAGCGTTTCAGGGGCTCGCAATCAGCCCCAGCATTTT. Protein: CASSVSGARNQPQHF.

V usage is TRBV29-1 and J usage is TRBJ1-2; tentatively, D is TRBD1 (6 bases). V shed 4 bases and J shed 4 bases, with 10 bases lying between them. The germline V gene encodes CDR1 SQVTM and CDR2 ANQGSEA. The CDR3 is 12 residues long. The CDR3, as DNA: TGCAGCGTTGCGACAGGAATCTATGGCTACACCTTC. This translates into CSVATGIYGYTF.

The rearrangement uses TRBV19 and TRBJ1-1; 7 bases agree with TRBD1. This CDR3 region has 14 residues. Looked up from germline, CDR1 is LNHDA and CDR2 is SQIVND (reference sequence). With 7 bases clipped from V and 1 base from J, the junction kept 6 bases outside the gene matches. The CDR3 DNA reads TGTGCCAGTACCTACCGGGACAGGAACACTGAAGCTTTCTTT. This gives the protein CASTYRDRNTEAFF.